The clone carrying this T cell receptor beta chain was counted only a few times. These data come from a study of blood T cell repertoires in COVID-19. Study-wide context: Spain, Italy and the United States supplied samples that represented acute and convalescent COVID-19. PBMCs, B-cell-depleted T cells, or T cells were the source of the cDNA or gDNA that made up the material.

Sequencing used immunoSEQ multiplex PCR; TCRdb keeps in-frame clones, though not all of them. The sample has around 170,000 clones; over 75% are singletons. The receptor's source is a man aged 65-85 years with active or convalescent COVID-19. Sequencing was performed on peripheral blood.

CDR3 bases: TGTGCCAGCAGTGCTGGTTGGACAGGGGGTGGTTCACCCCTCCACTTT. Amino acids: CASSAGWTGGGSPLHF. The V call is TRBV25-1, the J call TRBJ1-6; 10 bases are shared with TRBD1. J was trimmed by 9 bases and V by 4 bases; bases with no gene match: 9. The CDR3 spans 16 residues. Germline lookup yields CDR1 MGHDK and CDR2 SYGVNS.